The T cell receptor (beta chain) under discussion was sequenced for a study of cytomegalovirus exposure and HLA in healthy donors. PCR used 60 Vbeta primers and 13 Jbeta primers. Assay: immunoSEQ multiplex PCR; the TCRdb copy retains only in-frame clones and omits some. This repertoire shows fewer than 95,000 clones, about 70% found once; its top ten account for more than 2.5%. Broader study findings: Analyzed later, most CMV-associated TCR beta chains appeared HLA-restricted.

For this clone: Its antigen is unknown.

CDR3 length equals 15 residues. The germline CDR1 and CDR2 sequences are SGHDT and YYEEEE. Trimming took 1 base from V and 7 from J; bases not matched to a gene: 3. Specimen: PBMCs. This clonotype was sampled from a man aged 40-55 years in good health and CMV-seronegative. The rearrangement joins TRBV5-6 to TRBJ2-1; 12 bases align to TRBD2. CDR3 amino acids: CASSLWLAGGNEQFF. The CDR3 DNA follows: TGTGCCAGCAGCTTGTGGCTAGCGGGGGGGAATGAGCAGTTCTTC.